Each of the 7 T cell receptor beta chains below was sequenced from the same sample in a study of long-term antiretroviral therapy in people with HIV. Running of the v3.0 immunoSEQ assay took place at survey level. Libraries were prepared by immunoSEQ multiplex PCR; TCRdb keeps only in-frame clonotypes and omits some of them. The repertoire holds tens of thousands of clones, with over 75% as singletons. Sample: unsorted PBMCs, taken 2.2 years after starting antiretroviral therapy. The source of these receptors is a man aged 18 to 30 with HIV.

The CDR3 region is CASSVDQVSNYGYTF. The CDR3 DNA sequence: TGTGCCAGCAGCGTAGATCAGGTGTCGAACTATGGCTACACCTTC. The chain combines TRBV9 with TRBJ1-2; D unclear. This CDR3 comprises 15 residues. Between the trimmed V and J ends, which lost 0 bases and 2 bases, there was a span of 11 bases. Germline CDR1 is SGDLS and CDR2 is YYNGEE.

The chain employs TRBV4-3 and TRBJ2-6, with D hard to call. CDR1 is LGHNA, CDR2 YSLEER, per germline. The germline V and J ends were trimmed by 0 bases and 0 bases, with 12 bases remaining between them. This CDR3 has 18 amino acids. CDR3 residues: CASSQDQEYLSGANVLTF. In nucleotides, the CDR3 is TGCGCCAGCAGCCAAGATCAGGAATACCTCTCTGGGGCCAACGTCCTGACTTTC.

V gene TRBV6-1 combines with J gene TRBJ2-7; weak D call: TRBD1 (5 bases). Germline V lookup: CDR1 MNHNS, CDR2 SASEGT. This CDR3 has 15 residues. V was shortened by 6 bases and J by 3 bases, with 18 bases between the two germline ends. CDR3 loop: CASSSRSLRDYEQYF. The CDR3 bases are TGTGCCAGCAGCTCACGGTCCCTCAGGGACTACGAGCAGTACTTC.

This clone was seen once. DNA for the CDR3: TGTGCCAGCAGCTTATCAAGCGCTTACTCCTACGAGCAGTACTTC. This translates into CASSLSSAYSYEQYF. The chain joins TRBV7-3 to TRBJ2-7; D not resolved. Per the germline V gene, CDR1 is SGHTA and CDR2 is FQGTGA. CDR3 length equals 15 residues. Trimming shortened V by 2 bases and J by 0 bases, and 11 bases separated the two germline ends.

The V and J genes are TRBV7-9 and TRBJ1-1; 12 bases are shared with TRBD1. The germline V gene has CDR1 SEHNR and CDR2 FQNEAQ (reference sequence). Trimming removed 7 bases from V and 6 bases from J; junction bases left unmatched: 12. The CDR3 is 16 amino acids. The CDR3 sequence: CASITPTGTGGPEAFF. CDR3 nucleotides: TGTGCCAGCATTACGCCGACCGGGACAGGGGGCCCTGAAGCTTTCTTT.

The chain joins TRBV6-5 to TRBJ2-1, with D possibly TRBD2 on 5 matching bases. V was pared by 5 bases and J by 4 bases, with 9 bases between. CDR1 MNHEY and CDR2 SVGAGI come from the germline V gene. There are 13 residues in the CDR3. Here the CDR3 reads CASSDRLYNEQFF. As DNA, the CDR3 is TGTGCCAGCAGTGACCGACTATACAATGAGCAGTTCTTC.

This clone has just a few counts. The chain combines TRBV7-9 with TRBJ1-3; D is unresolved. Germline loops: CDR1 SEHNR, CDR2 FQNEAQ (reference sequence). The V and J ends lost 2 bases and 4 bases respectively, with 9 bases between them. The CDR3 runs 14 residues. Written as DNA, the CDR3 is TGTGCCAGCAGCTTACGTGGTTTGGGAAACACCATATATTTT. Protein: CASSLRGLGNTIYF.